The entry that follows covers one TCR beta chain sequence. Antigen specificity is unknown. Template switching by 5'RACE produced TCR cDNA, adding a universal primer site and UMIs. Each CDR3 protein is one row after TCRdb ran MiXCR on the 5' RACE reads. This table holds under 350,000 distinct CDR3 sequences, approximately 4% found once. These data belong to a study of T cells after yellow fever vaccination. Turning to the study itself: Fractions of limited cellularity were prepared by means of SMART-Seq v4 Ultra Low Input.

General observations from the study: The booster response re-showed most primary clones: more than 95% CD4, almost 90% CD8. The CD4 and CD8 compartments had a small share of their clonotypes in common.

Germline trimming cut 0 bases from V and 1 base from J; bases unmatched to any gene: 7. Germline V gives CDR1 DFQATT, CDR2 SNEGSKA (reference sequence). The CDR3 contains 16 residues. The source material was PBMCs, sampled 5 days after the yellow fever booster vaccination. This chain connects TRBV20-1 to TRBJ2-5, with 8 bases fitting TRBD2. The origin of this receptor is a man between 18 and 29 years old who received the YFV17D yellow fever vaccine. DNA for the CDR3: TGCAGTGCTAGAGATCTCTTTCGGGGGGGCCAAGAGACCCAGTACTTC. As protein: CSARDLFRGGQETQYF.